One and the same sample provided the 29 T cell receptor delta chains below, sequenced in a study of gamma-delta T cells after stem cell transplantation. TCRdb used CATT to re-call clones from the RT-PCR reads. Among roughly 710 delta-chain clones listed, roughly 5.3% were seen once. Specimen: gamma-delta T cells. The receptor source for this set is a human donor. It is not recorded whose cells these are; they may come from a transplant donor.

This clone was picked up a small number of times. A far larger clone differs by one base, so this is likely a read error. The rearrangement links TRDV2 to TRDJ1; a weak D match, TRDD3 (5 bases). Germline V gene sequence: CDR1 GEAIGNYY, CDR2 EKD. CDR3 length: 15 residues. Trimming took off 5 bases at V and 4 bases at J, with 19 bases between the two ends. CDR3 residues: CACGSLRGRGDKLIF. The CDR3 nucleotides read TGTGCCTGTGGCTCGCTACGGGGAAGGGGCGATAAACTCATCTTT.

About this clone itself: TCRdb's listed protein matches a much larger clone and diverges from this DNA's translation at residue 8, likely through a read error; the protein shown comes from the DNA. The chain uses TRDV1 and TRDJ1; tentatively, D is TRDD3 (9 bases). Trimming took off 0 bases at V and 4 bases at J, with 39 bases between the two ends. CDR1 TSWWSYY and CDR2 QGS come from the germline V gene. CDR3 size: 24 residues. The CDR3 here is CALGELSRGLPIWGIVFIGDKLIF. CDR3 nucleotides: TGTGCTCTTGGGGAACTTTCCCGTGGCCTTCCTATATGGGGGATAGTCTTTATAGGCGATAAACTCATCTTT.

Comments on this clone: It is likely a read error: a sequence one base away is far more abundant. Other DNA sequences in the sample encode the same CDR3. J is TRDJ3 and V is TRDV2; possible D gene TRDD3, 6 bases. Looked up from germline, CDR1 is GEAIGNYY and CDR2 is EKD. V lost 1 base and J 2 bases, leaving 17 bases between the germline ends. The CDR3 loop spans 19 amino acids. CDR3 in DNA: TGTGCCTGTGACACGGTACTGGGAGATACAGCCTGGGACACCCGACAGATGTTTTTC. Protein sequence: CACDTVLGDTAWDTRQMFF.

Of note for this clone: A far larger clone differs by one base, so this is likely a read error. Other nucleotide sequences from this sample produce the same CDR3. The rearrangement uses TRDV1 and TRDJ1, with TRDD3 identical over 12 bases. Per germline, CDR1 TSWWSYY and CDR2 QGS. The CDR3 spans 20 residues. The CDR3 nucleotides are TGTGCCCTTGGGGAAACAATGGGGGAGTACTGGGGGATACTTTCCGATAAACTCATCTTT. Protein sequence: CALGETMGEYWGILSDKLIF.

The V and J genes are TRDV2 and TRDJ1; D may be TRDD3 (6 bases). Germline V lookup: CDR1 GEAIGNYY, CDR2 EKD. The CDR3 length is 14 residues. V shed 5 bases and J shed 0 bases, with 12 bases lying between them. The CDR3 reads CACGPLGHTDKLIF. The CDR3 DNA sequence: TGTGCCTGTGGCCCTCTGGGGCACACCGATAAACTCATCTTT.

This clone has just a few counts. TCRdb's protein for this DNA is that of a much larger clone and differs from the translation at residue 10, likely a read error; the protein shown is the DNA translation. This rearrangement joins TRDV2 to TRDJ1; the D gene is possibly TRDD3 (5 bases). CDR1 is GEAIGNYY, CDR2 EKD, per germline. This CDR3 region has 15 residues. CDR3 in amino acids: CACDSLRGRADKLIF. CDR3 in DNA: TGCGCCTGTGACTCGCTACGGGGAAGGGCCGATAAACTCATCTTT.

This clone qualifies as large. The sample carries other DNA sequences with the same CDR3. This chain uses TRDV1 with TRDJ1, with 9 bases fitting TRDD3. V gave up 0 bases and J gave up 1 base; unmatched junction bases: 30. The CDR3 contains 25 residues. Germline V gives CDR1 TSWWSYY, CDR2 QGS. The CDR3 reads CALGELYPSLLLLGIRVGFTDKLIF. The CDR3 DNA is TGTGCTCTTGGGGAACTATATCCCTCCCTACTTCTTTTGGGGATACGCGTGGGTTTCACCGATAAACTCATCTTT.

V usage is TRDV2 and J usage is TRDJ3, with 7 bases lining up with TRDD3. This CDR3 is built from 26 residues. Germline CDR1 and CDR2: GEAIGNYY and EKD. J lost 1 base, V lost 0 bases, and 29 bases had no gene match. The DNA of the CDR3 is TGTGCCTGTGACACCGTAAAGCCCCCGGGGCTGGGGGCCACCCTTCTCAGTTCCTGGGACACCCGACAGATGTTTTTC. Amino acid sequence: CACDTVKPPGLGATLLSSWDTRQMFF.

This clone is labeled as large. Other nucleotide sequences from this sample produce the same CDR3. V is TRDV1 and J is TRDJ3, with D maybe TRDD3 (7 bases). V dropped 0 bases and J dropped 2 bases, with 35 bases sitting between them. This CDR3 has 26 residues. Germline V gene data show CDR1 as TSWWSYY and CDR2 as QGS. The CDR3 spells CALGELGFLGLFLPGGDTWDTRQMFF. The CDR3, as DNA: TGTGCTCTTGGGGAACTGGGCTTCCTCGGCCTATTCCTCCCGGGAGGGGATACCTGGGACACCCGACAGATGTTTTTC.

This clone was counted only a few times. TCRdb pairs this DNA with a much larger clone's protein that differs at residue 11, likely a read error; the protein shown was translated from the DNA. The chain recombines TRDV2 with TRDJ1; a possible D gene is TRDD3 (6 bases). The CDR3 is 19 residues long. CDR1 is GEAIGNYY and CDR2 is EKD in the germline V gene. V shed 4 bases and J shed 1 base, with 27 bases lying between them. The CDR3 sequence: CACETLGELGNRVTDKLIF. The CDR3, as DNA: TGTGCCTGTGAGACCCTTGGGGAGCTGGGGAATAGGGTCACCGATAAACTCATCTTT.

The chain couples TRDV1 to TRDJ1; tentatively, D is TRDD3 (5 bases). The germline V gene encodes CDR1 TSWWSYY and CDR2 QGS. V was clipped by 5 bases and J by 0 bases, with 19 bases between them. CDR3 length equals 17 residues. CDR3: CALGPSTQGFYTDKLIF. CDR3 sequence (DNA): TGTGCTCTTGGGCCCTCCACGCAGGGATTCTACACCGATAAACTCATCTTT.

This clone was counted between two and nine times. TCRdb lists the protein of a much larger clone for this DNA, which differs at residue 12, so this is likely a read error; the protein given here is translated from the DNA itself. The chain uses TRDV1 and TRDJ1, with 7 nucleotides matching TRDD3. Losses at the gene ends were 2 bases for V and 3 bases for J; bases not matched to a gene: 21. CDR3 length equals 20 residues. The germline CDR1 and CDR2 sequences are TSWWSYY and QGS. CDR3 sequence: CALGETMGEYWWILSDKLIF. The DNA of the CDR3 is TGTGCTCTTGGGGAAACAATGGGGGAGTACTGGTGGATACTTTCCGATAAACTCATCTTT.

In the case of this clone: The TCRdb protein comes from a much larger clone and disagrees with this DNA's translation at residue 19, likely due to a read error; the protein given here is derived from the DNA. The chain uses TRDV1 and TRDJ1, with D possibly being TRDD3 (8 bases). The CDR3 contains 21 residues. CDR1 is TSWWSYY, CDR2 QGS, per germline. This CDR3 reads CALGDLPFLTLLGVNTDKPIF. CDR3 nucleotide sequence: TGTGCTCTTGGGGATCTTCCCTTCCTCACCCTACTGGGGGTCAACACCGATAAACCCATCTTT.

This clone was seen a few times. TCRdb lists the protein of a much larger clone for this DNA, which differs at residue 13, so this is likely a read error; the protein given here is translated from the DNA itself. The chain carries TRDV2 and TRDJ3; 11 bases fit TRDD3. The CDR3 runs 19 residues. In germline, CDR1 is GEAIGNYY, CDR2 EKD. CDR3 sequence reads: CACDTAGGYLSWYTRQMFF. CDR3 nucleotides: TGTGCCTGTGACACAGCTGGGGGATACCTCTCCTGGTACACCCGACAGATGTTTTTC.

This clone showed up just a few times. A far bigger clonotype differs at one base, so this is likely a read error. The same CDR3 also results from other DNA sequences found in this sample. The J gene is TRDJ1, the V gene TRDV1; 11 bases are shared with TRDD3. The CDR3 consists of 21 residues. Germline CDR1 and CDR2: TSWWSYY and QGS. DNA of the CDR3: TGTGCTCTCGGGGAACTAGAGTCAGACTGGGGGATAAAAGGGGGGACCGATAAACTCATCTTT. Encoded protein: CALGELESDWGIKGGTDKLIF.

As concerns this clone: The mismatch at residue 6 between this DNA's translation and the TCRdb protein of a much larger clone likely reflects a read error; the protein shown is translated from the DNA. The CDR3 here is CACDSPRGRGDKLIF. In DNA, the CDR3 is TGTGCCTGTGACTCGCCACGGGGAAGGGGCGATAAACTCATCTTT. The genes are TRDV2 and TRDJ1, with D perhaps TRDD3 (5 bases). The CDR3 contains 15 residues. The germline CDR1 and CDR2 sequences are GEAIGNYY and EKD. V was trimmed by 3 bases and J by 4 bases, leaving 17 bases between them.

This clone was counted only a few times. The protein held in TCRdb is that of a much larger clone and does not match this DNA's translation at residue 15, likely because of a read error; the protein shown is translated from the DNA. The V and J genes are TRDV1 and TRDJ1; the match to TRDD3 covers 8 bases. Per germline, CDR1 TSWWSYY and CDR2 QGS. This CDR3 has 24 amino acids. J was trimmed by 0 bases and V by 2 bases; bases with no gene match: 29. The CDR3: CALGESRVLRLTFGHWGYTDKLIF. The CDR3 bases are TGTGCTCTTGGGGAATCGCGGGTCCTACGTCTTACGTTTGGGCACTGGGGGTACACCGATAAACTCATCTTT.

This clone is hyperexpanded (1% or more) in the sample. The same CDR3 arises from other DNA sequences in this sample as well. V and J are TRDV2 and TRDJ1; 11 bases match TRDD3. The CDR3 length is 15 residues. Germline CDR1 GEAIGNYY, CDR2 EKD. V was pared by 0 bases and J by 3 bases, with 2 bases of the junction left unmatched. This chain's CDR3 is CACDTVGDTSDKLIF. The CDR3 nucleotides read TGTGCCTGTGACACCGTGGGGGATACGTCCGATAAACTCATCTTT.

The V gene is TRDV1, the J gene TRDJ1; 9 positions agree with TRDD3. Germline trimming cut 3 bases from V and 3 bases from J; bases unmatched to any gene: 14. Germline V gene lookup returns CDR1 TSWWSYY and CDR2 QGS. The CDR3 runs 18 residues. The CDR3 here is CALGDPLFSRGYADKLIF. The CDR3, as DNA: TGTGCTCTTGGGGACCCCCTTTTTTCGCGGGGATACGCCGATAAACTCATCTTT.

Worth noting for this clone: One base separates it from a far larger clone, so it is likely a read error. The same CDR3 can be traced to other DNA sequences in this sample. The rearrangement uses TRDV2 and TRDJ3; 11 bases are shared with TRDD3. The CDR3 has 19 residues. The germline V gene encodes CDR1 GEAIGNYY and CDR2 EKD. For the CDR3, the DNA is TGTGCTTGTGACACAGCTGGGGGATACCTCTCCTGGGACACCCGACAGATGTTTTTC. Translated, it gives CACDTAGGYLSWDTRQMFF.

This clone has more than one count but fewer than ten. TCRdb lists the protein of a much larger clone for this DNA, which differs at residue 13, so this is likely a read error; the protein given here is translated from the DNA itself. The chain carries TRDV2 and TRDJ3; TRDD3 matches at 11 bases. CDR1 is GEAIGNYY and CDR2 is EKD in the germline V gene. The CDR3 runs to 19 residues. The CDR3 sequence: CACDTAGGYLSWGTRQMFF. CDR3 bases: TGTGCCTGTGACACAGCTGGGGGATACCTCTCCTGGGGCACCCGACAGATGTTTTTC.

In its sample, this clone was seen a few times. This probably arose from a read error, given a far larger clone one base away. This same CDR3 is encoded by further DNA sequences in the sample. This chain joins TRDV2 and TRDJ1, with 10 positions matching TRDD3. Trimming took 4 bases from V and 1 from J; bases not matched to a gene: 17. The CDR3 runs 19 residues. Germline V gives CDR1 GEAIGNYY, CDR2 EKD. The chain's CDR3 is CACETLGELGDRVTDKLIF. DNA of the CDR3: TGTGCCTGTGAGACCCTTGGGGAGCTGGGGGATAGAGTCACCGATAAACTCATCTTT.

A remark on this clone: This likely came from a read error, as a far larger clone is one base away. Other DNA sequences in the same sample also yield this CDR3. The chain combines TRDV2 with TRDJ1; 7 bases line up with TRDD3. The CDR3 has 15 residues. Losses at the gene ends were 3 bases for V and 12 bases for J; bases not matched to a gene: 18. Germline V gene lookup returns CDR1 GEAIGNYY and CDR2 EKD. The CDR3 sequence: CACDYISGGYGEVIF. The CDR3 nucleotides are TGTGCCTGTGACTATATTTCTGGTGGATACGGAGAAGTCATCTTT.

Concerning this clone: TCRdb attributes to this sequence the protein of a much larger clone, which differs from the DNA translation at residue 4; a read error is likely, and the protein displayed is translated from the DNA. The sample carries other DNA sequences with the same CDR3. The gene calls are TRDV2 and TRDJ1; 12 bases map to TRDD3. Germline loops: CDR1 GEAIGNYY, CDR2 EKD. The J segment lost 12 bases and the V segment lost 5 bases, leaving 15 bases of the junction unmatched. The CDR3 is 15 residues long. DNA for the CDR3: TGTGCCTGTGGCTACATTTCTGGGGGATACGGAGAAGTCATCTTT. This translates into CACGYISGGYGEVIF.

This clone was counted a few times. This is likely an artifact of a read error, given a far larger clone one base away. J is TRDJ1 and V is TRDV2, with 10 bases matching TRDD3. This CDR3 spans 19 amino acids. The germline V gene has CDR1 GEAIGNYY and CDR2 EKD. DNA for the CDR3: TGTGCCTGTGAGACCCTTGGGGAGCTGGGGGATAGGGTCACCAATAAACTCATCTTT. Residues: CACETLGELGDRVTNKLIF.

In its sample, this clone was seen many times. A read error is the likely source, as a far larger clone sits one nucleotide away. V is TRDV1 and J is TRDJ1, with D maybe TRDD3 (8 bases). CDR3 length: 21 residues. In germline, CDR1 is TSWWSYY, CDR2 QGS. Trimming cost V 3 bases and J 0 bases, with 29 bases left between them. The CDR3 protein is CALGDLPFLTLLGANTDKLIF. The CDR3 DNA is TGTGCTCTTGGGGATCTTCCCTTCCTCACCCTACTGGGGGCCAACACCGATAAACTCATCTTT.

Points on this clone: The mismatch at residue 3 between this DNA's translation and the TCRdb protein of a much larger clone likely reflects a read error; the protein shown is translated from the DNA. CDR3 sequence reads: CAWETLGELGDRVTDKLIF. DNA of the CDR3: TGTGCCTGGGAGACCCTTGGGGAGCTGGGGGATAGGGTCACCGATAAACTCATCTTT. The chain combines TRDV2 with TRDJ1; TRDD3 agrees at 10 bases. Per germline, CDR1 GEAIGNYY and CDR2 EKD. CDR3 length: 19 amino acids. Losses at the gene ends were 7 bases for V and 1 base for J; bases not matched to a gene: 20.

The chain joins TRDV1 to TRDJ1, with 7 positions matching TRDD3. The CDR3 totals 24 residues. Germline V lookup: CDR1 TSWWSYY, CDR2 QGS. The J segment lost 0 bases and the V segment lost 2 bases, leaving 30 bases of the junction unmatched. The CDR3: CALGEFLPSRYWGHTGGYTDKLIF. The CDR3 coding sequence is TGTGCTCTTGGGGAATTCCTCCCCAGTCGGTACTGGGGACATACGGGGGGGTACACCGATAAACTCATCTTT.

This clone was counted only a few times. This DNA translates differently at residue 3 from the TCRdb protein, which is that of a much larger clone; a read error is likely, and the protein shown is the DNA's own translation. The chain combines TRDV2 with TRDJ1, with 9 bases fitting TRDD3. This CDR3 has 16 amino acids. Germline V gives CDR1 GEAIGNYY, CDR2 EKD. CDR3 sequence: CAYDLLLGDDTDKLIF. In DNA, the CDR3 is TGTGCCTATGACTTACTACTGGGGGACGACACCGATAAACTCATCTTT.